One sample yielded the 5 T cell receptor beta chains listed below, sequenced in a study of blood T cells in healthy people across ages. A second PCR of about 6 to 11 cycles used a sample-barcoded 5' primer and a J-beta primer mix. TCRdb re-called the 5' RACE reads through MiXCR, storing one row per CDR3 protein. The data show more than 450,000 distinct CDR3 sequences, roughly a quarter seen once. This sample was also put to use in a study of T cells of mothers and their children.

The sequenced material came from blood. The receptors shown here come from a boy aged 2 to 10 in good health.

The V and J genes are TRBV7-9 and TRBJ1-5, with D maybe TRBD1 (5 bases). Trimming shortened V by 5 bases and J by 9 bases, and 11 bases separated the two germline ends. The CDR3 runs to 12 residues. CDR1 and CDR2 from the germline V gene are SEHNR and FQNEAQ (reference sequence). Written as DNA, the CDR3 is TGTGCCAGCAGCCGCCCGGGGGGGCCCCAGCATTTT. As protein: CASSRPGGPQHF.

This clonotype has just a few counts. In DNA form, the CDR3 reads TGTGCCAGCAGTTTAGGTCCGGGGGGCGGAAGGGCCCCCACAGATACGCAGTATTTT. It codes for CASSLGPGGGRAPTDTQYF. J is TRBJ2-3 and V is TRBV12-3 or TRBV12-4; weak D call: TRBD2 (7 bases). Trimming took 1 base from V and 2 from J, leaving 22 bases between them. The CDR3 spans 19 residues.

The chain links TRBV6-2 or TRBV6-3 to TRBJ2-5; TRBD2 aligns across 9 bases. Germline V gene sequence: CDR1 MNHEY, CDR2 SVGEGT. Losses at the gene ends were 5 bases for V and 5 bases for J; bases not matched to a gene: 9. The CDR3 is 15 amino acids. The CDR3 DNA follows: TGTGCCAGCAGTCGTATAGCGGGAGAGGTGGAGACCCAGTACTTC. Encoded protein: CASSRIAGEVETQYF.

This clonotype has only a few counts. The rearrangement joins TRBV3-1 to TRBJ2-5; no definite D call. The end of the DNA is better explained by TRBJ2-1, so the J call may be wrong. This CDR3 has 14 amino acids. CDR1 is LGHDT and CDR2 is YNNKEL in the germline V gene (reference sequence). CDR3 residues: CASSPRLTLNEQFF. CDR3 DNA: TGTGCCAGCAGCCCCCGCCTGACTCTGAATGAGCAGTTCTTC.

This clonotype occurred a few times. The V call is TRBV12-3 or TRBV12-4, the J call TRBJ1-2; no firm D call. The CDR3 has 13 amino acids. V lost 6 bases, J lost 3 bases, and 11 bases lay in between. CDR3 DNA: TGTGCCAGCAGGCTAGCCGGGGACTATGGCTACACCTTC. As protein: CASRLAGDYGYTF.